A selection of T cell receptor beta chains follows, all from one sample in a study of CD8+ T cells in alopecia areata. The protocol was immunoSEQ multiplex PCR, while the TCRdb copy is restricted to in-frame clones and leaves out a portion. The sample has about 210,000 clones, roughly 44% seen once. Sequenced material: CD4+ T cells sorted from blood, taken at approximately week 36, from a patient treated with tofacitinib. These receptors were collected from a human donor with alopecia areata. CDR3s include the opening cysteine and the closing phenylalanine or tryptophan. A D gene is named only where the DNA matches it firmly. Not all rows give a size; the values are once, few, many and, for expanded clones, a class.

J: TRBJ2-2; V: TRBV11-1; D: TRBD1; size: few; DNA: TGTGCCAGCAGCCCCCCCGGGACAGTGAACACCGGGGAGCTGTTTTTT; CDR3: CASSPPGTVNTGELFF
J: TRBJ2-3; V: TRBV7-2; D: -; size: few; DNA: TGTGCCAGCAGCTTAGCCGCTAGCAGGTACACAGATACGCAGTATTTT; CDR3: CASSLAASRYTDTQYF
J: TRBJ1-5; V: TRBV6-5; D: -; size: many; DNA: TGTGCCAGCAGTTTGGGGTCAGGGCAGCCCCAGCATTTT; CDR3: CASSLGSGQPQHF
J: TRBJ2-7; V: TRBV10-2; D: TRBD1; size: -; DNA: TGCGCCAGCCGAACTGGACAGGGACCAATCTACGAGCAGTACTTC; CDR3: CASRTGQGPIYEQYF
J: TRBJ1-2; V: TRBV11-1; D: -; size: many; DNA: TGTGCCAGCAGACGAGCAAACTATGGCTACACCTTC; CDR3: CASRRANYGYTF
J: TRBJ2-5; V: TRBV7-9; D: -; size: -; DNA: TGTGCCAGCAGCTTCTCCTTGCTGACAAACCAAGAGACCCAGTACTTC; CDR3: CASSFSLLTNQETQYF
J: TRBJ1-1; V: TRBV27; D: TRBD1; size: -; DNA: TGTGCCAGCAGTCGGGGGACAGTAAATGAAGCTTTCTTT; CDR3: CASSRGTVNEAFF
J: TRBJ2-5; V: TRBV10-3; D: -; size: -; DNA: TGTGCCATCAGTGAGTCGTGGGTCAGCAACCAAGAGACCCAGTACTTC; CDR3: CAISESWVSNQETQYF
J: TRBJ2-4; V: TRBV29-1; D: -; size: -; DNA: TGCAGCGTTGAACACCCCAGGGACATTCAGTACTTC; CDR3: CSVEHPRDIQYF
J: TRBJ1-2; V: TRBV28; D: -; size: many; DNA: TGTGCCAGCAGTTTATCACCCCGCGGAAACTATGGCTACACCTTC; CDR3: CASSLSPRGNYGYTF
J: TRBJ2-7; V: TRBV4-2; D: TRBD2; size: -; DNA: TGTGCCAGCAGGGGTAGCGGGGACAACGAGCAGTACTTC; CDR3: CASRGSGDNEQYF
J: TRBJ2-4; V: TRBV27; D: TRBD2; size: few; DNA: TGTGCCAGCAGTGCGCGGGAGGCCACGAGAGCCAAAAACATTCAGTACTTC; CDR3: CASSAREATRAKNIQYF
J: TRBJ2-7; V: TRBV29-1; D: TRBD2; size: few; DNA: TGCAGCGTGATGTTCCGGAGGACTAGCGGGAGAATCGTCGAGCAGTACTTC; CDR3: CSVMFRRTSGRIVEQYF
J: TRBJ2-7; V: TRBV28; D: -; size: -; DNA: TGTGCCAGCAGTTTAGCGCCAGATTACGAGCAGTACTTC; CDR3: CASSLAPDYEQYF
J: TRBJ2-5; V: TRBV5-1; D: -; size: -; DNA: TGCGCCAGCAGCTATACCACAAGTCAAGAGACCCAGTACTTC; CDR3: CASSYTTSQETQYF
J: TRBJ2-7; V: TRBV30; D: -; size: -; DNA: TGTGCCTGGAGCGACCTTATTTTGTCCTACGAGCAGTACTTC; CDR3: CAWSDLILSYEQYF
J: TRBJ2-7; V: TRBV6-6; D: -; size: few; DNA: TGTGCCAGCAGTTTAGGAAAAGGGATGGGGTACGAGCAGTACTTC; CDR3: CASSLGKGMGYEQYF
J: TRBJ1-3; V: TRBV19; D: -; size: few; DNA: TGTGCCAGTAGTACCAGGTCTGGAAACACCATATATTTT; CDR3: CASSTRSGNTIYF
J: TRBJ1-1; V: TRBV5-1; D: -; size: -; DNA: TGCGCCAGCAGCTTGGGACAGTTCACTGAAGCTTTCTTT; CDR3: CASSLGQFTEAFF
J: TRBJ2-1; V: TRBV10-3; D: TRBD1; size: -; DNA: TGTGCCATCAGGGACAGGGGAAACTACAATGAGCAGTTCTTC; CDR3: CAIRDRGNYNEQFF
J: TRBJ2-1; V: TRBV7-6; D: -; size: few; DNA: TGTGCCAGCAGCTTAGTGAACAATGAGCAGTTCTTC; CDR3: CASSLVNNEQFF
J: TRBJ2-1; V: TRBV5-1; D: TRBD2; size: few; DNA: TGCGCCAGCAGCTTGGAACTAGCGGGCAGGAATGAGCAGTTCTTC; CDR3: CASSLELAGRNEQFF
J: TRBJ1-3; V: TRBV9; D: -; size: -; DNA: TGTGCCAGCAGCGTAGACGTGGGAACTGGAAACACCATATATTTT; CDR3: CASSVDVGTGNTIYF
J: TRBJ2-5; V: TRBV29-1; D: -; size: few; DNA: TGCAGCGTTGTGCCGGGAGCGGGAGAGACCCAGTACTTC; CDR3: CSVVPGAGETQYF
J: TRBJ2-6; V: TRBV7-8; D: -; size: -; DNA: TGTGCCAGCAGCTTAGTACCGAAAATCTCTGGGGCCACCGTCCTGACTTTC; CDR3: CASSLVPKISGATVLTF
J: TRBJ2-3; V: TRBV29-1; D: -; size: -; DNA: TGCAGCGTTGATATCCGAAGCACAGATACGCAGTATTTT; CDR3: CSVDIRSTDTQYF
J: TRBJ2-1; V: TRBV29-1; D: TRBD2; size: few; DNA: TGCAGCGTTGGACTAGCGGGAGGGTTTAACGATGAGCAGTTCTTC; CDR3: CSVGLAGGFNDEQFF
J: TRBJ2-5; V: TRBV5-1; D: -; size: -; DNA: TGCGCCAGCAGCTCCTTGACCCAAGAGACCCAGTACTTC; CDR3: CASSSLTQETQYF
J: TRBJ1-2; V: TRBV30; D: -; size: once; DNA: TGTGCCTGGGGCTTGGGGGGCTACCAGGGCTATGGCTACACCTTC; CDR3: CAWGLGGYQGYGYTF
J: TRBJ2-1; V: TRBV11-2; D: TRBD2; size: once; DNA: TGTGCCAGCAGCCTCCACGGCGGGAGTCGGTCGTACAATGAGCAGTTCTTC; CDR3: CASSLHGGSRSYNEQFF
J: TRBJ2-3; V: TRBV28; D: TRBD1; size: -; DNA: TGTGCCAGCAGCGACAGGGGGACCACAGATACGCAGTATTTT; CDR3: CASSDRGTTDTQYF
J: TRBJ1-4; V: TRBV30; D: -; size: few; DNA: TGTGCCTGGAGTCCACAGGGAGAAAAACTGTTTTTT; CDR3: CAWSPQGEKLFF
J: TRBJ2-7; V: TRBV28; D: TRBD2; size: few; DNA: TGTGCCAGCATCGGTAGCGGGGGGTACGAGCAGTACTTC; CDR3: CASIGSGGYEQYF
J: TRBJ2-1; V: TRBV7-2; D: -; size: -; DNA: TGTGCCAGCAGCTTAGGTGGAGACCATCGCAATGAGCAGTTCTTC; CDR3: CASSLGGDHRNEQFF
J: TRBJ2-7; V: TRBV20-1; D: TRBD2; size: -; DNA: TGCACTACGCAGGGAGGGAACGAGCAGTACTTC; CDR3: CTTQGGNEQYF
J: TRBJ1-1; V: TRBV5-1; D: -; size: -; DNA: TGCGCCAGCAGCTTGTCCAGGGGTGACACTGAAGCTTTCTTT; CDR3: CASSLSRGDTEAFF
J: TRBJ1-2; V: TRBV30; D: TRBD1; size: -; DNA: TGTGCCTGGAGACCCGACAGGGTCGGCTATGGCTACACCTTC; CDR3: CAWRPDRVGYGYTF
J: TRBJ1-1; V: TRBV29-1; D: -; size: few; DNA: TGCAGCGTTGCGACAGCTATGAACACTGAAGCTTTCTTT; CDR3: CSVATAMNTEAFF
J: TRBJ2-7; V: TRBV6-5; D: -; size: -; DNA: TGTGCCAGCAATCTTAACCGACAGGTATCCTCCGAGCAGTACTTC; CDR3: CASNLNRQVSSEQYF
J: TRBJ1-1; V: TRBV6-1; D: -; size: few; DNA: TGTGCCAGCAGTAACGGACCGAGAGACACTGAAGCTTTCTTT; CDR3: CASSNGPRDTEAFF
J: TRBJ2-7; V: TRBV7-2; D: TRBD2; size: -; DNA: TGTGCCAGCAGTCCCGCTAGCGGAGTCTCCTACGAGCAGTACTTC; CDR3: CASSPASGVSYEQYF
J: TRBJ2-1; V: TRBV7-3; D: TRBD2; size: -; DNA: TGTGCCAGCAGCTCTACTAGCGGAATAAGCTCCTACAATGAGCAGTTCTTC; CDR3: CASSSTSGISSYNEQFF
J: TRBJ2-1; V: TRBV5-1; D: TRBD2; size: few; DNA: TGCGCCAGCAGCCCACTGACTAGCGGGAGCTCCTACAATGAGCAGTTCTTC; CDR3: CASSPLTSGSSYNEQFF
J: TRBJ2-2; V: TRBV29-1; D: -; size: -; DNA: TGCAGCGCCGAGCAGTCTGGGGGGGAGCTGTTTTTT; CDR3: CSAEQSGGELFF
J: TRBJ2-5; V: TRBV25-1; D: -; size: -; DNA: TGTGCCAGCAGTGGGGGGGAGACCCAGTACTTC; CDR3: CASSGGETQYF
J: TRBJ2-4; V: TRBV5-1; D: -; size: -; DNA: TGCGCCAGCAGCTTAGTTGTGGGCGAACAAAACATTCAGTACTTC; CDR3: CASSLVVGEQNIQYF
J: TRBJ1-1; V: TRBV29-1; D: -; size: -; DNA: TGCAGCGTAGGGGGATCGACTGAAGCTTTCTTT; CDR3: CSVGGSTEAFF
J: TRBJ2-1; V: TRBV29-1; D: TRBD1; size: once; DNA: TGCAGCGTGCCGAAGGACAGGGTTGGTGAGCAGTTCTTC; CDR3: CSVPKDRVGEQFF
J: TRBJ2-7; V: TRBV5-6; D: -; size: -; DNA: TGTGCCAGCAGCTTTCGAAGGAGCGGCGGTTCCTACGAGCAGTACTTC; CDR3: CASSFRRSGGSYEQYF
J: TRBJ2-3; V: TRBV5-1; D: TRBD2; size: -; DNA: TGCGCCAGCAGCTTGAGGCTAGCGGGAGCAGATACGCAGTATTTT; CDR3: CASSLRLAGADTQYF
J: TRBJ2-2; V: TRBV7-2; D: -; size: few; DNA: TGTGCCAGCAGCTTACTAACCCAGACCGGGGAGCTGTTTTTT; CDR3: CASSLLTQTGELFF
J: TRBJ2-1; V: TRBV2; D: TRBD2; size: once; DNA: TGTGCCAGCAGCGGGACTACCTACAATGAGCAGTTCTTC; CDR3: CASSGTTYNEQFF
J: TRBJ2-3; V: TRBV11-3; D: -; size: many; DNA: TGTGCCAGCACCCTCGGGGGCGGAAGCACAGATACGCAGTATTTT; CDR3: CASTLGGGSTDTQYF
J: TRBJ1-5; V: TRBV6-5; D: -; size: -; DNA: TGTGCCAGCAGTTACTCGATGGGGGTCAATCAGCCCCAGCATTTT; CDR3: CASSYSMGVNQPQHF
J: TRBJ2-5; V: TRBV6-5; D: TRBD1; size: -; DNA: TGTGCCAGCAGTTACTCTGGGACAGGGGGGACCCAGTACTTC; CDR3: CASSYSGTGGTQYF